The T cell receptor (beta chain) described here comes from a study of T cell responses to AZD1222 COVID-19 vaccine. Notes on the study in general: Of the AZD1222 recipients, only 5 to 7 were seropositive at baseline. Possibly, clonal diversity was underestimated; donors were largely white British and included more females.

The CDR3 sequence is 16 residues long. Germline values: CDR1 LNHDA, CDR2 SQIVND (reference sequence). Trimming took off 3 bases at V and 0 bases at J, with 14 bases between the two ends. With respect to this clone: Its antigen is undetermined.

This table comes from immunoSEQ multiplex PCR, and its TCRdb copy is limited to in-frame clones, with some not included. Here the sample spans some 120,000 clones, 84% being singletons. Sequenced here: peripheral blood, sampled 28 days after the second AZD1222 dose. The clonotype was recovered from an adult who received the AZD1222 COVID-19 vaccine. V and J are TRBV19 and TRBJ1-2, with D possibly being TRBD1 (5 bases). The CDR3 sequence: CASSIKAGTPNYGYTF. In DNA, the CDR3 is TGTGCCAGTAGTATCAAGGCAGGGACTCCTAACTATGGCTACACCTTC.